The rows below give T cell receptor beta chains drawn from one sample of a study of blood T cell repertoires in COVID-19. The data were produced by immunoSEQ multiplex PCR, yet TCRdb's version contains in-frame clones alone and is incomplete. The top ten hold roughly 5.3% of the sample, which has about 280,000 clones, about four fifths seen once. Sequencing was carried out using PBMCs or T cells enriched from blood (not recorded which). The receptors shown here come from a man in his forties who had been exposed to COVID-19. The CDR3 runs from the conserved cysteine through the conserved F or W. A D gene is named only where the DNA matches it firmly. Clone size, where shown, is once, few, many, or a class for clones that have expanded.

D gene | J gene | V gene | clone size | CDR3 DNA | CDR3 protein
NA | TRBJ1-3 | TRBV19 | NA | TGTGCCAGTACTGAAGGGGCCTACTCTGGAAACACCATATATTTT | CASTEGAYSGNTIYF
NA | TRBJ1-5 | TRBV28 | NA | TGTGCCAGCAGTTTTAAGCCCCAGCATTTT | CASSFKPQHF
NA | TRBJ2-3 | TRBV5-6 | NA | TGTGCCAGCAGCCGGCCGGGAGAAAGGCCAGATACGCAGTATTTT | CASSRPGERPDTQYF
NA | TRBJ2-1 | TRBV5-8 | NA | TGTGCCAGCAGCCGGGAACCCGGGACTCACTCCTACAATGAGCAGTTCTTC | CASSREPGTHSYNEQFF
NA | TRBJ1-4 | TRBV7-8 | NA | TGTGCCAGCAGCTTGGTCTGGTGGGAGGAAAAACTGTTTTTT | CASSLVWWEEKLFF
TRBD1 | TRBJ1-2 | TRBV29-1 | NA | TGCAGCGTAGACACAGGGGTGGGCTATGGCTACACCTTC | CSVDTGVGYGYTF
NA | TRBJ2-2 | TRBV7-2 | NA | TGTGCCAGCAGCTTAGCTGAGATCGCCGGGGAGCTGTTTTTT | CASSLAEIAGELFF
NA | TRBJ2-2 | TRBV30 | NA | TGTGCCTGGAGTGGAGGGGCAGGGGCCGGGGAGCTGTTTTTT | CAWSGGAGAGELFF
TRBD2 | TRBJ2-1 | TRBV24-1 | NA | TGTGCCGCTAATAGCGGGATTGGTGAGCAGTTCTTC | CAANSGIGEQFF
NA | TRBJ2-7 | TRBV30 | NA | TGTGCCTGGAGTGTACGTAGGGGGGGGGAACCGTACTTC | CAWSVRRGGEPYF
TRBD2 | TRBJ2-7 | TRBV7-9 | NA | TGTGCCAGCAATCCCAGCGGGAGTAACTACGAGCAGTACTTC | CASNPSGSNYEQYF
NA | TRBJ2-2 | TRBV4-1 | NA | TGCGCCAGCAGCCAAGTTGGTCTAGGAAACACCGGGGAGCTGTTTTTT | CASSQVGLGNTGELFF
TRBD2 | TRBJ2-3 | TRBV4-2 | NA | TGTGCCAGCGCCGGGGCTAGCGGAGGGTCAGATACGCAGTATTTT | CASAGASGGSDTQYF
NA | TRBJ1-5 | TRBV6-5 | NA | TGTGCCAGCAGCGCGGCCCTCCCTAAGGAGCAGCCCCAGCATTTT | CASSAALPKEQPQHF
NA | TRBJ1-5 | TRBV12-3/TRBV12-4 | NA | TGTGCCAGCAGTTTAGCCCACAATCAGCCCCAGCATTTT | CASSLAHNQPQHF
TRBD1 | TRBJ1-2 | TRBV27 | NA | TGTGCCAGCAGTTTCAGACAGGGATTGAGATATGGCTACACCTTC | CASSFRQGLRYGYTF
TRBD2 | TRBJ2-1 | TRBV11-2 | NA | TGTGCCAGCAGCTTGGATACGACTAGCGGGAGAGTCGCGTTCTTC | CASSLDTTSGRVAFF
NA | TRBJ1-1 | TRBV30 | NA | TGTGCCTGGACCGCACAGGGATCGGGCACTGAAGCTTTCTTT | CAWTAQGSGTEAFF
TRBD2 | TRBJ2-7 | TRBV4-1 | NA | TGCGCCAGCAGCCTGCCCCCGGCGGGAGTACCTCTCGAGCAGTACTTC | CASSLPPAGVPLEQYF
NA | TRBJ2-7 | TRBV27 | once | TGTGCCAGCAGTTTAGGACAGATTTATCCCTACGAGCAGTACTTC | CASSLGQIYPYEQYF
NA | TRBJ2-2 | TRBV24-1 | NA | TGTGCCACCAGTGACTCACTAGGTAACACCGGGGAGCTGTTTTTT | CATSDSLGNTGELFF
NA | TRBJ1-1 | TRBV9 | NA | TGTGCCAGCAGCGTAGGAGACACTGAAGCTTTCTTT | CASSVGDTEAFF
NA | TRBJ2-1 | TRBV19 | NA | TGTGCCAGTCTGCAGGGGATTGAGCAGTTCTTC | CASLQGIEQFF
NA | TRBJ1-4 | TRBV6-1 | NA | TGTGCCAGCAGTGAAGGGAGGAGGTCGAGGGCTGATGAAAAACTGTTTTTT | CASSEGRRSRADEKLFF
TRBD1 | TRBJ2-1 | TRBV30 | NA | TGTGCCTGGAGTGTATTGGGACAGGGGGGTCGGGCGTCCTACAATGAGCAGTTCTTC | CAWSVLGQGGRASYNEQFF
TRBD1 | TRBJ1-3 | TRBV10-3 | NA | TGTGCCATCTCAGGGACAGCCGGAAACACCATATATTTT | CAISGTAGNTIYF
NA | TRBJ1-1 | TRBV19 | NA | TGTGCCAGTAGTCCGCGGGCCTCTGGTTTGAACACTGAAGCTTTCTTT | CASSPRASGLNTEAFF
NA | TRBJ1-4 | TRBV19 | NA | TGTGCCAGTAGGGGAGGTGTGGCAACTAATGAAAAACTGTTTTTT | CASRGGVATNEKLFF
NA | TRBJ2-1 | TRBV12-3/TRBV12-4 | once | TGTGCCAGCAGTTTTAGCGGCGGGGATCAGTTCTTC | CASSFSGGDQFF
NA | TRBJ2-6 | TRBV6-5 | NA | TGTGCCAGCAGTTACTCGGCGGGGTCGGTCCTGACTTTC | CASSYSAGSVLTF
NA | TRBJ1-2 | TRBV6-5 | NA | TGTGCCGGCCGCTTAACAGCTAACTATGGCTACACCTTC | CAGRLTANYGYTF
TRBD2 | TRBJ2-3 | TRBV19 | NA | TGTGCCAGTAGCGGACGACTAGCGGGAGGGCCCGTGAAACCAGATACGCAGTATTTT | CASSGRLAGGPVKPDTQYF
NA | TRBJ1-1 | TRBV29-1 | NA | TGCAGCGTTGAAGTCCAGAACACTGAAGCTTTCTTT | CSVEVQNTEAFF
TRBD1 | TRBJ1-2 | TRBV27 | NA | TGTGCCAGCAGGCCCTTGACAGGGCTTCATGGCTACACCTTC | CASRPLTGLHGYTF
TRBD1 | TRBJ2-1 | TRBV19 | NA | TGTGCCAGCACAACCGGGACAGGGGGCAATGAGCAGTTCTTC | CASTTGTGGNEQFF
TRBD1 | TRBJ1-1 | TRBV7-2 | NA | TGTGCCAGCAGTCAACAGGGGAGGAATGAAGCTTTCTTT | CASSQQGRNEAFF
NA | TRBJ1-3 | TRBV6-1 | once | TGTGCCAGCAGTGAAAGTATTATGAGCGGAGGGAACACCATATATTTT | CASSESIMSGGNTIYF
TRBD1 | TRBJ2-1 | TRBV3-1/TRBV3-2 | NA | TGTGCCAGCAGCCCGACCGGGACAGACCTTTTTGAGCAGTTCTTC | CASSPTGTDLFEQFF
TRBD1 | TRBJ1-1 | TRBV27 | NA | TGTGCCAGCAGTCTGGGACAGGAAGCTTTCTTT | CASSLGQEAFF
NA | TRBJ2-1 | TRBV19 | NA | TGTGCCAGCTCCCGGGGGGCCAGCAATGAGCAGTTCTTC | CASSRGASNEQFF
TRBD2 | TRBJ2-1 | TRBV12-3/TRBV12-4 | few | TGTGCCAGCAGGACCGGGACTATTAATGAGCAGTTCTTC | CASRTGTINEQFF
NA | TRBJ2-2 | TRBV3-1/TRBV3-2 | few | TGTGCCAGCAGCAGGGGCGGGGAGCTGTTTTTT | CASSRGGELFF
NA | TRBJ2-1 | TRBV19 | NA | TGTGCCAGTAGTATAGATAGGGGACTCCTCAAAGTCAGTGAGCAGTTCTTC | CASSIDRGLLKVSEQFF
TRBD1 | TRBJ2-5 | TRBV6-5 | NA | TGTGCCAGTTCCAGGGGGCTGGAGACCCAGTACTTC | CASSRGLETQYF
NA | TRBJ2-1 | TRBV7-9 | NA | TGTGCCAGCAGCTCTTATGGGCAGGGGATTATTAATGAGCAGTTCTTC | CASSSYGQGIINEQFF
TRBD1 | TRBJ1-1 | TRBV7-6 | NA | TGTGCCAGCAGCTTAGCCGTACAGGGGAGCACTGAAGCTTTCTTT | CASSLAVQGSTEAFF
NA | TRBJ2-7 | TRBV5-6 | few | TGTGCCAGCAGCTCCACGGACAGACCTCGCGAGCAGTACTTC | CASSSTDRPREQYF
TRBD2 | TRBJ2-7 | TRBV6-5 | NA | TGTGCCAGCAGGGCGGGGAGGGGTATCTACGAGCAGTACTTC | CASRAGRGIYEQYF
TRBD2 | TRBJ2-1 | TRBV7-2 | NA | TGTGCCAGCAGCTTGACTAGCGGATACAATGAGCAGTTCTTC | CASSLTSGYNEQFF
NA | TRBJ2-7 | TRBV4-1 | NA | TGCGCCAGCAGCCAAGATCGACAGAAGAGCTCCTACGAGCAGTACTTC | CASSQDRQKSSYEQYF
NA | TRBJ1-6 | TRBV12-3/TRBV12-4 | NA | TGTGCCAGCAGACGGACAGTAAATTCACCCCTCCACTTT | CASRRTVNSPLHF
NA | TRBJ2-5 | TRBV11-1 | NA | TGTGCCAGCATTGGGGCAGAACAAGAGACCCAGTACTTC | CASIGAEQETQYF
NA | TRBJ2-2 | TRBV5-5 | NA | TGTGCCAGCAGCACCGGGACAATCAACACCGGGGAGCTGTTTTTT | CASSTGTINTGELFF
NA | TRBJ1-4 | TRBV30 | NA | TGTGCCTGGGGTACCGGGACAACCACTAATGCAAAACTGTTTTTT | CAWGTGTTTNAKLFF
NA | TRBJ1-1 | TRBV7-3 | few | TGTGCCAGCAGCTTTGCGGGGGTCCGGGAAGCTTTCTTT | CASSFAGVREAFF
TRBD2 | TRBJ2-7 | TRBV18 | NA | TGTGCCAGCTCCTCACTAGCGGAGACCTACGAGCAGTACTTC | CASSSLAETYEQYF
NA | TRBJ1-1 | TRBV19 | NA | TGTGCCAGTAAATACGGTGCTTTCTTT | CASKYGAFF